This passage covers 5 T cell receptor beta chains from one sample sequenced in a study of regulatory T cells in long-lasting Graves disease. Described time point: newly diagnosed GD, antithyroid drugs for less than 3 months. The TCR library was prepared using RNA isolated from PBMCs. Through Arm-PCR of CDR3 regions and iRepertoire HTBI primers, TCR beta libraries were built. Each CDR3 protein is one row after TCRdb ran MiXCR on the multiplex PCR reads. This sample has some 200,000 distinct CDR3 sequences, with approximately 18% found just once. These same records also appear under a second study, on T cells in Graves' hyperthyroidism and ophthalmopathy.

Sequencing used peripheral blood mononuclear cells (PBMCs), obtained at new diagnosis, from a patient treated with antithyroid drugs. The source of these receptors is a woman in her 30s with Graves disease.

This clonotype showed up many times. The genes are TRBV5-5 and TRBJ1-1; 8 bases match TRBD1. CDR1 is SGHKS, CDR2 YYEKEE, per germline (reference sequence). With V trimmed by 4 bases and J by 5 bases, 7 bases remained unmatched. The length of the CDR3 is 14 residues. The CDR3 reads CASSLDRAATEAFF. In DNA form, the CDR3 reads TGTGCCAGCAGCCTGGACAGGGCAGCGACTGAAGCTTTCTTT.

This clonotype was counted many times. This chain links TRBV28 with TRBJ1-1; no definite D call. Germline V gene sequence: CDR1 MDHEN, CDR2 SYDVKM. The CDR3 sequence is 11 residues long. The ends were cut back, 6 bases at V and 1 base at J, with 3 bases in the middle. The CDR3 nucleotides are TGTGCCAGCAGGACGAACACTGAAGCTTTCTTT. Encoded protein: CASRTNTEAFF.

This clonotype came up many times. The rearrangement joins TRBV12-3 or TRBV12-4 to TRBJ1-5; D possibly corresponds to TRBD1 (5 bases). The CDR3 totals 14 residues. The V gene lost 2 bases and the J gene lost 5 bases, with 10 bases spanning the gap. CDR3 DNA sequence: TGTGCCAGCAGTTTAACGGGGGACGATCAGCCCCAGCATTTT. Protein sequence: CASSLTGDDQPQHF.

This chain's CDR3 is CAIRLANGDYGYTF. The CDR3 DNA is TGTGCCATCAGATTAGCGAATGGGGACTATGGCTACACCTTC. The chain recombines TRBV10-3 with TRBJ1-2, with unresolved D. The V gene lost 6 bases and the J gene lost 3 bases, with 14 bases spanning the gap. Germline V lookup: CDR1 ENHRY, CDR2 SYGVKD. CDR3 length: 14 amino acids.

The V gene is TRBV6-2 or TRBV6-3, the J gene TRBJ2-3; D may be TRBD1 (6 bases). The CDR3 runs 15 residues. Germline CDR1 and CDR2: MNHEY and SVGEGT. Deletions cut 6 bases from V and 6 bases from J, with 19 bases between. The CDR3 is CASSTQGRASDTQYF. The CDR3 DNA reads TGTGCCAGCAGCACACAGGGAAGGGCGTCCGATACGCAGTATTTT.